The table lists the clone carrying this T cell receptor beta chain with a count of one. Its antigen is unidentified. The CDR3 length is 19 residues. The V gene end was trimmed by 1 base and the J gene end by 2 bases; junction bases not matched to a gene: 12. From germline, CDR1 is SGHTA and CDR2 FQGNSA. Assay: immunoSEQ multiplex PCR; the TCRdb copy retains only in-frame clones and omits some. Found here are more than 45,000 clones, over 60% of them singletons; the top ten hold roughly 3.2%. Following 10 days of culture, CD4+ T cells were isolated. Negative nucleocapsid antibody tests before and after vaccination confirmed no previous SARS-CoV-2 infection. A half-medium replacement with IL-2 medium was carried out on days 3 and 7. The source of the sample is a study of vaccination effects on CD4 cells after COVID-19. For the study at large: Sequencing was preceded by expansion of antigen-specific CD4+ T cells with viral peptide pools in the ViraFEST assay.

Study-wide results and limits: Clones arising from infection and from vaccination showed marked clonal contraction late after vaccination.

The chain employs TRBV7-2 and TRBJ1-5; 9 bases are shared with TRBD1. The sequence was obtained from a human donor who received a COVID-19 vaccine. The sample was CD4+ T cells from PBMCs cultured without peptide, taken before COVID-19 vaccination. CDR3 in amino acids: CASSLGTGGVSQGNQPQHF. The CDR3 bases are TGTGCCAGCAGCTTAGGAACAGGGGGCGTTTCGCAAGGCAATCAGCCCCAGCATTTT.